Listed below are T cell receptor beta chains from one sample, sequenced in a study of cytomegalovirus exposure and HLA in healthy donors. The repertoire was sequenced with immunoSEQ multiplex PCR; TCRdb's copy has only in-frame clones and lacks some. The table lists fewer than 250,000 clones, about 81% of them singletons. Sequencing used PBMCs. The source is a middle-aged man in good health and CMV-seropositive. The conserved cysteine and the conserved F or W are not part of the CDR3 here. Size is omitted from some rows. Given values are once, few, many or a class for expanded clones.

CDR3aa,v_gene,abundance,j_gene,len
ASSLGGLDRGDTEAF,TRBV7-2,NA,TRBJ1-1,15
ASSGGMGIIYGYT,TRBV19,NA,TRBJ1-2,13
AISDLPPGQALGTTEAF,TRBV10-3,NA,TRBJ1-1,17
ASSRKITGEAF,TRBV11-3,few,TRBJ1-1,11
ASSLGRGRSYGYT,TRBV5-4,NA,TRBJ1-2,13
ASNWEAVSYEQY,TRBV6-6,NA,TRBJ2-7,12
ASSWLVTGNSGANVLT,TRBV5-1,NA,TRBJ2-6,16
ASKGPADEKLF,TRBV19,NA,TRBJ1-4,11
ASSFLTGGRTGELF,TRBV5-1,few,TRBJ2-2,14
ATSRDSGFNEQF,TRBV15,once,TRBJ2-1,12
ASSVEGEGTYEQY,TRBV9,NA,TRBJ2-7,13
ASSYGATGMATEAF,TRBV6-5,NA,TRBJ1-1,14
AWSVSGGHSQD,TRBV30,NA,TRBJ2-7,11
SAKPGSNTEAF,TRBV29-1,once,TRBJ1-1,11
ASSLDRGSNGYT,TRBV5-1,NA,TRBJ1-2,12
ASSLWEGLNTEAF,TRBV5-5,NA,TRBJ1-1,13
AWNEQVTDTQY,TRBV30,few,TRBJ2-3,11
ASSSTAGGVETQY,TRBV5-6,NA,TRBJ2-5,13
ASSPQGRNTEAF,TRBV5-1,NA,TRBJ1-1,12
ASSVGGGSVYEQY,TRBV9,once,NA,13
ASSRLQRSTEAF,TRBV6-5,NA,TRBJ1-1,12
ASSPGAGAGETQY,TRBV7-9,NA,TRBJ2-5,13
ASSARSRTGASSGNTIY,TRBV11-3,NA,TRBJ1-3,17
ASSFGQEGNTIY,TRBV5-1,NA,TRBJ1-3,12
ASSERGGYGGANTGELF,TRBV6-1,NA,TRBJ2-2,17